The sequence of this T cell receptor beta chain was determined in a study of chemoradiotherapy in HPV16-positive cancers. Overall study: A couple of HPV16-positive patients' cells yielded candidate HPV-specific clones and common motifs.

Repertoires were generated with immunoSEQ multiplex PCR, while TCRdb's copy carries only in-frame clones and drops some. The sample has tens of thousands of clones; almost 90% are singletons. In germline, CDR1 is SNHLY, CDR2 FYNNEI. The V gene lost 6 bases and the J gene lost 0 bases, with 9 bases spanning the gap. The CDR3 extends over 15 amino acids. The sample here was blood, taken from a patient who underwent chemoradiotherapy. The sequence was obtained from a human donor with HPV-associated anogenital cancer. The chain joins TRBV2 to TRBJ2-6; D could derive from TRBD1 or TRBD2 (5 bases each). The CDR3 sequence: CASRGVVSGANVLTF. CDR3 coding DNA: TGTGCCAGCAGGGGGGTAGTCTCTGGGGCCAACGTCCTGACTTTC. The whole variable domain, filled in from reference TRBV2 and TRBJ2-6, reads EPEVTQTPSHQVTQMGQEVILRCVPISNHLYFYWYRQILGQKVEFLVSFYNNEISEKSEIFDDQFSVERPDGSNFTLKIRSTKLEDSAMYFCASRGVVSGANVLTFGAGSRLTVL.